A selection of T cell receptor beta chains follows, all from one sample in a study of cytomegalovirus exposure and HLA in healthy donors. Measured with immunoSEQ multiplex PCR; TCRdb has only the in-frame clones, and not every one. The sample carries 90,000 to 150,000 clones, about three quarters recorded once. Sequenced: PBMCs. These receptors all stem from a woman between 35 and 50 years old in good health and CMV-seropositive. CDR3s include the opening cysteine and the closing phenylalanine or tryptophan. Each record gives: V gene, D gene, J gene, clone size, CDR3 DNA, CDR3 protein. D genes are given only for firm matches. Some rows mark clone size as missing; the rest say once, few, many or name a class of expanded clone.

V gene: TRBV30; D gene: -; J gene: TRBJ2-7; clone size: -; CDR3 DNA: TGTGCCTGGAGTGTACTGTCCTCCTACGAGCAGTACTTC; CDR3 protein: CAWSVLSSYEQYF
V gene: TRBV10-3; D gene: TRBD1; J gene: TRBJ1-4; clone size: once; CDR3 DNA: TGTGCCATTGGGACAGCAACTAATGAAAAACTGTTTTTT; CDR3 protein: CAIGTATNEKLFF
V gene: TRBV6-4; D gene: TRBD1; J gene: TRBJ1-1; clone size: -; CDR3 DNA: TGTGCCAGCAGTGACCGGGACAGGGACACTGAAGCTTTCTTT; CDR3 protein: CASSDRDRDTEAFF
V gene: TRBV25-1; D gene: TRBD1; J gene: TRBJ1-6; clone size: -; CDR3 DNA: TGTGCCAGCAGTGACCCCGGACAGGGAAACTTTAATTCACCCCTCCACTTT; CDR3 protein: CASSDPGQGNFNSPLHF
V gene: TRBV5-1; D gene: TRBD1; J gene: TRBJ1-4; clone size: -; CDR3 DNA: TGCGCCAGCAGCCTCGACAGGGGAAGTGAAAAACTGTTTTTT; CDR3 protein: CASSLDRGSEKLFF
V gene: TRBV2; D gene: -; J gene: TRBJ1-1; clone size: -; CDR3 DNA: TGTGCCAGCAGTGTGCGGGGTAGAACTGAAGCTTTCTTT; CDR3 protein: CASSVRGRTEAFF
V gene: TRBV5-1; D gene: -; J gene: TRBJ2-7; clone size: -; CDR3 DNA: TGCGCCAGCGGCAAGACCGCAGGGTCCTCCTACGAGCAGTACTTC; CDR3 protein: CASGKTAGSSYEQYF
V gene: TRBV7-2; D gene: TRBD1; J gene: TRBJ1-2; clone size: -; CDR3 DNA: TGTGCCAGCAGCGCGGGACAGGGGAATCCCTATGGCTACACCTTC; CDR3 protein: CASSAGQGNPYGYTF
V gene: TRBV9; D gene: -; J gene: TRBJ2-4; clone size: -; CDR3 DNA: TGTGCCAGCAGCGGGGGGGGGCCGGTAAACATTCAGTACTTC; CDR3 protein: CASSGGGPVNIQYF
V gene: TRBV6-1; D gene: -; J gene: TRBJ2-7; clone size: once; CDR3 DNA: TGTGCCAGCACCCCACTTAACTCCTACGAGCAGTACTTC; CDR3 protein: CASTPLNSYEQYF
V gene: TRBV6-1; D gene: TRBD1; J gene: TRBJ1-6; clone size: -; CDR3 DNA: TGTGCCAGCAGTGCTTATCGACAGGGTGGTTCACCCCTCCACTTT; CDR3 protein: CASSAYRQGGSPLHF
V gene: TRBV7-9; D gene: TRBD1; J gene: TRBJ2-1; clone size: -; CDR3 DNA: TGTGCCAGCAGCCTAAGGGGGACAGAGTACAATGAGCAGTTCTTC; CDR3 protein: CASSLRGTEYNEQFF
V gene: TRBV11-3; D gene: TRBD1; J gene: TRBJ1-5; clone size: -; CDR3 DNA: TGTGCCAGCACTGAAAGGGACAGGGTACGCAATCAGCCCCAGCATTTT; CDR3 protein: CASTERDRVRNQPQHF
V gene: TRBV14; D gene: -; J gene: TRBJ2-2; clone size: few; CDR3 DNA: TGTGCCAGCAGCCAACGCACCTATCCCGGGGAGCTGTTTTTT; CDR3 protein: CASSQRTYPGELFF
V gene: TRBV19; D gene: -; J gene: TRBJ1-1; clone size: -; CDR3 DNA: TGTGCCAGTACGGAGATATCGAACACTGAAGCTTTCTTT; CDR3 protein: CASTEISNTEAFF
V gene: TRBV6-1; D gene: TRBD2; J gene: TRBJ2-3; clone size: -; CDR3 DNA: TGTGCCAGTACACTAGCGGGGGGCACAGATACGCAGTATTTT; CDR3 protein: CASTLAGGTDTQYF
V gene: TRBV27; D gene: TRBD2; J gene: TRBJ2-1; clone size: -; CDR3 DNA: TGTGCCAGCAGTTCCCCAAGCGGGACCTCCTACAATGAGCAGTTCTTC; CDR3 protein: CASSSPSGTSYNEQFF
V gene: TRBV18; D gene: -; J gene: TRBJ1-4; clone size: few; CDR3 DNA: TGTGCCAGCTCATCCCGTGAAAAACTGTTTTTT; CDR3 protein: CASSSREKLFF